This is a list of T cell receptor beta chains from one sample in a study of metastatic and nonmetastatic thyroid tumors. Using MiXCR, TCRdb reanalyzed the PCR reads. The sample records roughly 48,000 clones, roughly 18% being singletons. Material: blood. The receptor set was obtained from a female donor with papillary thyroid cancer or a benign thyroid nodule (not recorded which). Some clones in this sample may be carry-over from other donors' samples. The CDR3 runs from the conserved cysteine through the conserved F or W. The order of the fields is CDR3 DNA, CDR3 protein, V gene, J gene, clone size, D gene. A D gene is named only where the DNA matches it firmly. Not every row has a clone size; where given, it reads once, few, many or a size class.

CDR3 DNA: TGTGCCAGCATTTATGTGCAGGGGTTAGGTGAAAAACTGTTTTTT
CDR3 protein: CASIYVQGLGEKLFF
V gene: TRBV6-1
J gene: TRBJ1-4
clone size: -
D gene: -

CDR3 DNA: TGTGCCAGCAGTGATGAAGAAGGAAGGGGGTATACCAATCAGCCCCAGCATTTT
CDR3 protein: CASSDEEGRGYTNQPQHF
V gene: TRBV6-1
J gene: TRBJ1-5
clone size: many
D gene: -

CDR3 DNA: TGCGCCAGCAGCCAAGATACGTACAGGGACGAGCAGTACTTC
CDR3 protein: CASSQDTYRDEQYF
V gene: TRBV4-1
J gene: TRBJ2-7
clone size: many
D gene: -

CDR3 DNA: TGTGCCAGCAGAGCCGGGACTAGCAGCCGCACAGATACGCAGTATTTT
CDR3 protein: CASRAGTSSRTDTQYF
V gene: TRBV12-3/TRBV12-4
J gene: TRBJ2-3
clone size: many
D gene: TRBD2

CDR3 DNA: TGTGCCAGTAGATTCAGCGGGACTTCCGGGTACACTGAAGCTTTCTTT
CDR3 protein: CASRFSGTSGYTEAFF
V gene: TRBV19
J gene: TRBJ1-1
clone size: many
D gene: -

CDR3 DNA: TGTGCCATCAGTGTTAGTGGTGGGAATACTGAAGCTTTCTTT
CDR3 protein: CAISVSGGNTEAFF
V gene: TRBV10-3
J gene: TRBJ1-1
clone size: many
D gene: -

CDR3 DNA: TGTGCCAGTAGTATAGGGACAGTGCCAACCTACACCTTC
CDR3 protein: CASSIGTVPTYTF
V gene: TRBV19
J gene: TRBJ1-2
clone size: -
D gene: -

CDR3 DNA: TGCGCCAGCAGCCAGGGACCGCATAATTCACCCATCCACTTT
CDR3 protein: CASSQGPHNSPIHF
V gene: TRBV4-1
J gene: TRBJ1-6
clone size: -
D gene: -

CDR3 DNA: TGTGCCAGCAGCACAGGTAACTATGGCTACACCTTT
CDR3 protein: CASSTGNYGYTF
V gene: TRBV12-3/TRBV12-4
J gene: TRBJ1-2
clone size: few
D gene: -

CDR3 DNA: TGTGCCAGCAGTTCCAGGGGCGCTTCTAATGAAAGACTGTTTTTT
CDR3 protein: CASSSRGASNERLFF
V gene: TRBV2
J gene: TRBJ1-4
clone size: few
D gene: -

CDR3 DNA: TGTGCCAGCAGCTCCCTAGCGGGAACTGGGTACAATGAGCAGTTTTTC
CDR3 protein: CASSSLAGTGYNEQFF
V gene: TRBV11-2
J gene: TRBJ2-1
clone size: -
D gene: TRBD2

CDR3 DNA: TGTGCCAGCAGCGTAGGGGGTGTCTATGGCTACACCTTC
CDR3 protein: CASSVGGVYGYTF
V gene: TRBV9
J gene: TRBJ1-2
clone size: many
D gene: -

CDR3 DNA: TGTGCCAGCAGCCAAGGTCGGGCTAGCGCGCAAGAGACCCAGTACTTC
CDR3 protein: CASSQGRASAQETQYF
V gene: TRBV4-2
J gene: TRBJ2-5
clone size: many
D gene: -

CDR3 DNA: TGTGCCAGCATTCCCTCTGGTGCCAACGTCCTGACTTTC
CDR3 protein: CASIPSGANVLTF
V gene: TRBV27
J gene: TRBJ2-6
clone size: -
D gene: -

CDR3 DNA: TGTGCCAGCAGTACACCTGGGACAGGGGGATTGTACACCATATATTTT
CDR3 protein: CASSTPGTGGLYTIYF
V gene: TRBV28
J gene: TRBJ1-3
clone size: medium-sized
D gene: TRBD1

CDR3 DNA: TGTGCCAGCAGCGTAGTATCGACTAGCGGGAGCCGGGAGCAGTACTTC
CDR3 protein: CASSVVSTSGSREQYF
V gene: TRBV28
J gene: TRBJ2-7
clone size: many
D gene: TRBD2

CDR3 DNA: TGCGCCAGCAGCTTGGACCGCCCCACAGATACGCAGTATTTT
CDR3 protein: CASSLDRPTDTQYF
V gene: TRBV5-1
J gene: TRBJ2-3
clone size: many
D gene: -